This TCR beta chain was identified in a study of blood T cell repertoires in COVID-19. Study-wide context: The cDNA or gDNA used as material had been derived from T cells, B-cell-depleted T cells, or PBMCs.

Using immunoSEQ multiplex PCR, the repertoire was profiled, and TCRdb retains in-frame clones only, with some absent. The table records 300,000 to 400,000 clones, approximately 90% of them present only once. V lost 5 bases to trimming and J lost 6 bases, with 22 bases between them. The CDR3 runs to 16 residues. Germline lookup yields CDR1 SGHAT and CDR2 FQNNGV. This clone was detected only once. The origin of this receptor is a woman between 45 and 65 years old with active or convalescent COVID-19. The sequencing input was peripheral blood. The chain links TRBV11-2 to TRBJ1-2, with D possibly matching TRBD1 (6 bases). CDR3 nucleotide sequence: TGTGCCAGCAGCCACGATCCCGGGCTTGGGGGCGATGGCTACACCTTC. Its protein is CASSHDPGLGGDGYTF.